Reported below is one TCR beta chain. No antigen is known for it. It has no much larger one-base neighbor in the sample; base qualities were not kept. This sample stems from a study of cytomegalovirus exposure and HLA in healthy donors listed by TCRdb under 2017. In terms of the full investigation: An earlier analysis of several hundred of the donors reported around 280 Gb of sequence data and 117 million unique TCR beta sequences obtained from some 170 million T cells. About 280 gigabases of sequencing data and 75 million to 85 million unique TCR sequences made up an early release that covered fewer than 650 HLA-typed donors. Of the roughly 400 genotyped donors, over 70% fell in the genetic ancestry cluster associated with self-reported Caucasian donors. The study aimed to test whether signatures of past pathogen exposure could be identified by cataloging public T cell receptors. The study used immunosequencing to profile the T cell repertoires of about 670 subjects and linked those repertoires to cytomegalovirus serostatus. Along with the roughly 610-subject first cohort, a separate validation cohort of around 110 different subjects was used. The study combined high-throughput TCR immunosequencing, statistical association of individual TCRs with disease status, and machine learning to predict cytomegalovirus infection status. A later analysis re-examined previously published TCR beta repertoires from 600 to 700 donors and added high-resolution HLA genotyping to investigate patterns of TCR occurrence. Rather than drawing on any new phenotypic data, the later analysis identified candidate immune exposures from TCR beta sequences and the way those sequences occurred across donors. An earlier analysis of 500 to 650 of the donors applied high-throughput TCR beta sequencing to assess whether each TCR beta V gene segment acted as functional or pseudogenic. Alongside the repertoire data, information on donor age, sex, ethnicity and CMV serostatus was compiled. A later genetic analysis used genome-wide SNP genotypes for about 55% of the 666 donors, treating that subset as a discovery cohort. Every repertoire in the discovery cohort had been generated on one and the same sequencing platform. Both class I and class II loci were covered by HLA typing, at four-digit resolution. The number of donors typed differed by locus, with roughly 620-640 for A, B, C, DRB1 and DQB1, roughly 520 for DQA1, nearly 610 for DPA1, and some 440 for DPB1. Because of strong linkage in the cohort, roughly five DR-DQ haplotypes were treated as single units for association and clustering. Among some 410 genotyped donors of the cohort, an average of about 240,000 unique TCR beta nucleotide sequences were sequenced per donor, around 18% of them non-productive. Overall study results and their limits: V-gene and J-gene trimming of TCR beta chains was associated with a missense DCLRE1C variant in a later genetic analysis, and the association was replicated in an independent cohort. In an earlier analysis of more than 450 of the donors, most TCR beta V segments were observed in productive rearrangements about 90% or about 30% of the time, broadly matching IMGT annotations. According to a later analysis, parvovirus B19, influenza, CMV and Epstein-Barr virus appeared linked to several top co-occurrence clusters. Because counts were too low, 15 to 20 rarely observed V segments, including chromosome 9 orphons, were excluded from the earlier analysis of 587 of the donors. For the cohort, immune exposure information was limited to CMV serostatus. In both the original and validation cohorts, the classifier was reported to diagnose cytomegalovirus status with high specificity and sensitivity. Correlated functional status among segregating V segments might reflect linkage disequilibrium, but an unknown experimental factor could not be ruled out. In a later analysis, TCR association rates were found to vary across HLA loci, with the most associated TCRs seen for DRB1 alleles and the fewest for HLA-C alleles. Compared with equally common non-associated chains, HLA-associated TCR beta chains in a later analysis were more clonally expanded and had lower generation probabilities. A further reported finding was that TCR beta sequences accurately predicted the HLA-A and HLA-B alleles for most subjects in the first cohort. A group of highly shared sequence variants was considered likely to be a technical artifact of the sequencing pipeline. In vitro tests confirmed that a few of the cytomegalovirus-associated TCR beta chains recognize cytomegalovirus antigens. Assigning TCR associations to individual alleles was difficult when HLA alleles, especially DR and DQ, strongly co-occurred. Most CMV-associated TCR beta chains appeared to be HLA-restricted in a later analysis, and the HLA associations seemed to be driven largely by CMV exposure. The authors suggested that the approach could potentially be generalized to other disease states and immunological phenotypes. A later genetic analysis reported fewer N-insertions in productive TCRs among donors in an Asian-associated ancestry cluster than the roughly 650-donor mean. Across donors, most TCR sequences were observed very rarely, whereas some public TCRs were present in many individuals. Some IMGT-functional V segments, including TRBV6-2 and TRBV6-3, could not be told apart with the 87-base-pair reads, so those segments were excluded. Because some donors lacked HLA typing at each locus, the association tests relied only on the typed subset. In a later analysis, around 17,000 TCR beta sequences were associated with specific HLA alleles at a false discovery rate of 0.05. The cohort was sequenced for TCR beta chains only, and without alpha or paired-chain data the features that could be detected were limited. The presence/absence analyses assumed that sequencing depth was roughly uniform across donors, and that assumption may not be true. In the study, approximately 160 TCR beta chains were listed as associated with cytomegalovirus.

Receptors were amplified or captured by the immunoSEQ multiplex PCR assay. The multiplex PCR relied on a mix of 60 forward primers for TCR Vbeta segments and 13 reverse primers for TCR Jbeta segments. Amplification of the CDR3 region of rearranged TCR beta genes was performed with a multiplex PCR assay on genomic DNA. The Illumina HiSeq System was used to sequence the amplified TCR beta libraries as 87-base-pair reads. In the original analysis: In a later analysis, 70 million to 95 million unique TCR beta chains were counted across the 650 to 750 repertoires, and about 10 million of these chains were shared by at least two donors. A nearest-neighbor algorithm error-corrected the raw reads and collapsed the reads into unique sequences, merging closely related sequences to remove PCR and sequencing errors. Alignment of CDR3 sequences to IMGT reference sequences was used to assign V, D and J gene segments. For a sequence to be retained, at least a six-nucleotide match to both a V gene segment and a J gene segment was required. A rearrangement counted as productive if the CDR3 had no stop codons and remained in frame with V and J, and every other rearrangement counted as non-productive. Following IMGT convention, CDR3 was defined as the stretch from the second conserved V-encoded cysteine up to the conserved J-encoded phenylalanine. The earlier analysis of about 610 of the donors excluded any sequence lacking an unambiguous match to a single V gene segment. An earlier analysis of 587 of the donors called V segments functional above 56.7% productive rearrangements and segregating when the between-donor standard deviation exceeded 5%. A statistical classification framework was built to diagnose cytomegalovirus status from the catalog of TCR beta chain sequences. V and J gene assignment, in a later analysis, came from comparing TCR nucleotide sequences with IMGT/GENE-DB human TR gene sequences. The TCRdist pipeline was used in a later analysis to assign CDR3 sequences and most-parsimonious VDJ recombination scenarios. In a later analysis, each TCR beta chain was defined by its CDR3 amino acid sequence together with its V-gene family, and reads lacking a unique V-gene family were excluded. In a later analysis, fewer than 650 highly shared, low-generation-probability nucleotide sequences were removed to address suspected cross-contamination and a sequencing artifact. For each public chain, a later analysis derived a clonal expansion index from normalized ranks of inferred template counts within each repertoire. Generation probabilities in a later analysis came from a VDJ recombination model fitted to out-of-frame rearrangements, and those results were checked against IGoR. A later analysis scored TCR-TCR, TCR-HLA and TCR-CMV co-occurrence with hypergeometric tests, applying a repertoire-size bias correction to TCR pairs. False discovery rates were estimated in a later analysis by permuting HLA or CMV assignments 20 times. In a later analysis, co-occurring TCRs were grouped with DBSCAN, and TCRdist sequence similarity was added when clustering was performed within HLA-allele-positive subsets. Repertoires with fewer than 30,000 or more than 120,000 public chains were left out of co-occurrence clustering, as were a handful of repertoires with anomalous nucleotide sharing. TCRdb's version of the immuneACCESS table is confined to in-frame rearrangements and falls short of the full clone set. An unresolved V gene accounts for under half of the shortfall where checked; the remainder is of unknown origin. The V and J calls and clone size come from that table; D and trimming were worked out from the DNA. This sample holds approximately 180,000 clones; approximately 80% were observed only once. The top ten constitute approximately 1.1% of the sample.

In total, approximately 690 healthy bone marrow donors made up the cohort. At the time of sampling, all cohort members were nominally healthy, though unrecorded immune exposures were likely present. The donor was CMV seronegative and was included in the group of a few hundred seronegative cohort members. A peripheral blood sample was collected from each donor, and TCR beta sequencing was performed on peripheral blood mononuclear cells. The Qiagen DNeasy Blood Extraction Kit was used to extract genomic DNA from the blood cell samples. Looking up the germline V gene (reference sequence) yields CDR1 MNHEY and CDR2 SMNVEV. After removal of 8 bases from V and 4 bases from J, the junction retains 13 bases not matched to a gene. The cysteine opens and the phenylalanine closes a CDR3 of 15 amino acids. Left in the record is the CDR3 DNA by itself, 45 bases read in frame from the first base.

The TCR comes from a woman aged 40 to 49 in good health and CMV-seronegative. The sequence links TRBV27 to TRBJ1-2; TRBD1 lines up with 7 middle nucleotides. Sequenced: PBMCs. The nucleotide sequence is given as TGTGCCAGCGGAACACAGGGGACCCCTATCTATGGCTACACCTTC. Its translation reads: CASGTQGTPIYGYTF.